The 19 T cell receptor beta chains in this list originate from one sample, sequenced in a study of blood T cell repertoires in COVID-19. Assay: immunoSEQ multiplex PCR; the TCRdb copy retains only in-frame clones and omits some. The sample has a few hundred thousand clones; over 80% are singletons. The sequenced sample consisted of PBMCs or T cells enriched from blood (not recorded which). These receptor sequences come from a man younger than 35 with acute COVID-19.

The rearrangement joins TRBV5-4 to TRBJ2-5; 8 nucleotides align to TRBD2. This CDR3 has 16 residues. Trimming removed 0 bases from V and 5 bases from J; junction bases left unmatched: 9. Germline loops: CDR1 SGHNT, CDR2 YYREEE (reference sequence). The CDR3 sequence: CASSLAVAGGGETQYF. DNA for the CDR3: TGTGCCAGCAGCTTGGCCGTGGCGGGAGGAGGCGAGACCCAGTACTTC.

The table lists this clone with a count of one. The V and J genes are TRBV27 and TRBJ1-6, with 8 bases lining up with TRBD1. CDR3 length: 15 residues. Looked up from germline, CDR1 is MNHEY and CDR2 is SMNVEV (reference sequence). The ends lost 5 bases at V and 4 bases at J; junction bases unmatched: 4. Here the CDR3 DNA reads TGTGCCAGCAGTCCAAGGACAGGGTATAATTCACCCCTCCACTTT. It specifies CASSPRTGYNSPLHF.

The chain joins TRBV15 to TRBJ2-1; tentatively, D is TRBD2 (5 bases). The germline V gene has CDR1 LNHNV and CDR2 YYDKDF (reference sequence). The CDR3 sequence is 15 residues long. Trimming stripped 0 bases from V and 1 base from J, with 7 bases between. CDR3 protein: CATSREEVSYNEQFF. The CDR3 DNA is TGTGCCACCAGCAGAGAGGAGGTTTCCTACAATGAGCAGTTCTTC.

This rearrangement joins TRBV28 to TRBJ2-5; D gene uncertain. The CDR3 runs 13 residues. Per germline, CDR1 MDHEN and CDR2 SYDVKM. V was trimmed by 1 base and J by 3 bases, leaving 6 bases between them. The CDR3 here is CASSLLTEETQYF. The CDR3 DNA sequence: TGTGCCAGCAGTTTATTAACTGAAGAGACCCAGTACTTC.

V usage is TRBV7-8 and J usage is TRBJ1-3; D not certain. V lost 4 bases and J lost 7, with 20 bases in between. Germline V lookup: CDR1 SGHVS, CDR2 FQNEAQ. CDR3 size: 16 residues. This chain's CDR3 is CASSSSVMSRENTIYF. Written as DNA, the CDR3 is TGTGCCAGCAGCTCCTCGGTTATGTCGAGGGAGAACACCATATATTTT.

This rearrangement joins TRBV4-1 to TRBJ2-3; TRBD2 is a possible D gene (6 bases). This CDR3 spans 15 amino acids. From germline, CDR1 is MGHRA and CDR2 YSYEKL. Between the trimmed V and J ends, which lost 3 bases and 4 bases, there was a span of 14 bases. CDR3 sequence: CASSQGGRLADTQYF. CDR3 bases: TGCGCCAGCAGCCAGGGTGGGAGACTAGCAGATACGCAGTATTTT.

This chain uses TRBV10-1 with TRBJ2-1; the D gene is possibly TRBD2 (5 bases). The germline V gene encodes CDR1 WNHNN and CDR2 SYGVQD (reference sequence). Between the trimmed V and J ends, which lost 0 bases and 5 bases, there was a span of 5 bases. There are 13 residues in the CDR3. CDR3 in DNA: TGCGCCAGCAGTGAGTCGACTAACAATGAGCAGTTCTTC. As protein: CASSESTNNEQFF.

This chain connects TRBV5-1 to TRBJ1-1; 9 nucleotides align to TRBD1. The junction had 3 bases not matched to a gene; V was cut back by 5 bases and J by 1 base. Looked up from germline, CDR1 is SGHRS and CDR2 is YFSETQ. The CDR3 runs to 14 residues. CDR3 in amino acids: CASRGQGPNTEAFF. CDR3 in DNA: TGCGCCAGCAGGGGACAGGGACCGAACACTGAAGCTTTCTTT.

The gene calls are TRBV3-1 (or the pseudogene TRBV3-2) and TRBJ2-1, with 8 nucleotides matching TRBD2. The CDR3 has 17 residues. Germline trimming cut 6 bases from V and 3 bases from J; bases unmatched to any gene: 13. Germline lookup yields CDR1 LGHDT and CDR2 YNNKEL (reference sequence). CDR3 protein: CASSSSIISGIYNEQFF. In DNA form, the CDR3 reads TGTGCCAGCAGTTCTTCAATTATTAGCGGGATCTACAATGAGCAGTTCTTC.

The V call is TRBV7-9, the J call TRBJ2-7; D perhaps matches TRBD2 (6 bases). CDR3 size: 14 residues. V was trimmed by 5 bases and J by 3 bases, leaving 14 bases between them. Looked up from germline, CDR1 is SEHNR and CDR2 is FQNEAQ (reference sequence). The CDR3: CASSHPGLYYEQYF. CDR3 nucleotides: TGTGCCAGCAGCCATCCGGGACTCTACTACGAGCAGTACTTC.

The CDR3 DNA sequence: TGTGCCAGCAGCGGACAGCCCATTCACGGGCAGTTCTTC. Encoded protein: CASSGQPIHGQFF. This chain links TRBV9 with TRBJ2-1; D may be TRBD1 (5 bases). CDR1 SGDLS and CDR2 YYNGEE come from the germline V gene. V was cut by 3 bases and J by 12 bases, with 16 bases left in between. This CDR3 spans 13 amino acids.

This chain joins TRBV20-1 and TRBJ2-7, with 9 bases fitting TRBD2. Germline CDR1 is DFQATT and CDR2 is SNEGSKA (reference sequence). This CDR3 region has 11 residues. V lost 5 bases and J lost 5; bases outside the gene matches: 1. The CDR3 DNA is TGCAGTGCTCCTAGCGGGAACGAGCAGTACTTC. This codes for CSAPSGNEQYF.

The J gene is TRBJ2-7, the V gene TRBV10-2; D is perhaps TRBD1 (6 bases). Germline-derived CDR1 and CDR2 are WSHSY and SAAADI. There are 16 residues in the CDR3. The ends were cut back, 6 bases at V and 3 bases at J, with 21 bases in the middle. The CDR3 coding sequence is TGCGCCAGCAGAAACAGGGTCGGAAAGAATGACTACGAGCAGTACTTC. Protein product: CASRNRVGKNDYEQYF.

This clone was found once. The CDR3 nucleotides read TGTGCCAGCAGAACAATCCTAAGTAGGGCGACAGGGAGAAGGTCACCCCTCCACTTT. It codes for CASRTILSRATGRRSPLHF. The chain has TRBV3-1 (or the pseudogene TRBV3-2) and TRBJ1-6; 7 positions match TRBD1. The J segment lost 10 bases and the V segment lost 6 bases, leaving 24 bases of the junction unmatched. The germline V gene has CDR1 LGHDT and CDR2 YNNKEL (reference sequence). This CDR3 has 19 residues.

The chain carries TRBV7-9 and TRBJ2-1, with no clear D. The CDR3 spans 12 residues. Germline CDR1 SEHNR, CDR2 FQNEAQ (reference sequence). Trimming cost V 5 bases and J 6 bases, with 8 bases left between them. CDR3 sequence (DNA): TGTGCCAGCAGCATATTAGTCAATGAGCAGTTCTTC. Protein product: CASSILVNEQFF. Variable domain in full (rest from reference TRBV7-9 and TRBJ2-1): DTGVSQNPRHKITKRGQNVTFRCDPISEHNRLYWYRQTLGQGPEFLTYFQNEAQLEKSRLLSDRFSAERPKGSFSTLEIQRTEQGDSAMYLCASSILVNEQFFGPGTRLTVL.

In this sample, this clone turned up many times. The rearrangement links TRBV28 to TRBJ2-1; 14 nucleotides agree with TRBD2. Germline V gene data show CDR1 as MDHEN and CDR2 as SYDVKM. V lost 6 bases and J lost 6; bases outside the gene matches: 4. This CDR3 is 15 amino acids long. The CDR3 DNA reads as TGTGCCAGCAGGTCGGGGACTAGCGGGAGCAATGAGCAGTTCTTC. Its protein is CASRSGTSGSNEQFF.

This clone was detected once. This sequence joins TRBV20-1 and TRBJ2-7; tentatively, D is TRBD1 (6 bases). Per germline, CDR1 DFQATT and CDR2 SNEGSKA (reference sequence). This CDR3 has 15 residues. Trimming cost V 3 bases and J 1 base, with 16 bases left between them. The CDR3 coding sequence is TGCAGTGCTAGTCTTACCGGGACACCGTCCTACGAGCAGTACTTC. Its translation: CSASLTGTPSYEQYF.

This chain joins TRBV19 and TRBJ2-3; 12 positions agree with TRBD1. Germline CDR1 LNHDA, CDR2 SQIVND (reference sequence). J gave up 5 bases and V 9 bases, and 21 bases lay outside the gene matches. The CDR3 totals 19 residues. The CDR3 DNA sequence: TGTGCCAGCAGTGGGAAGCGGGACAGGGGGCAAGATATAGGAGATACGCAGTATTTT. This codes for CASSGKRDRGQDIGDTQYF.

The chain joins TRBV24-1 to TRBJ1-1; 7 bases are a match to TRBD1. Germline loops: CDR1 KGHDR, CDR2 SFDVKD. With V trimmed by 6 bases and J by 1 base, 4 bases remained unmatched. This CDR3 is 14 amino acids long. The CDR3 nucleotides read TGTGCCACCAGTAGACAGGGAACGAACACTGAAGCTTTCTTT. This translates into CATSRQGTNTEAFF.